The 29 T cell receptor beta chains below come from one sample, sequenced in a study of blood T cell repertoires in COVID-19. Some clones are missing from TCRdb's copy, which holds only in-frame ones; the method was immunoSEQ multiplex PCR. The sample holds some 370,000 clones, 75% to 90% seen once. Sequencing was done on a sample of PBMCs or T cells enriched from blood (not recorded which). The receptors here all came from a woman in her fifties or sixties who had recovered from COVID-19.

This clone was counted ten times or more. J is TRBJ2-7 and V is TRBV6-5; D call uncertain. CDR3 length: 12 amino acids. Looked up from germline, CDR1 is MNHEY and CDR2 is SVGAGI. Trimming cost V 2 bases and J 5 bases, with 7 bases left between them. The CDR3 loop reads CASSYDGDEQYF. Here the CDR3 DNA reads TGTGCCAGCAGTTACGATGGAGACGAGCAGTACTTC.

Note on this clone: The identical CDR3 is also encoded by other nucleotide sequences in the sample. For the CDR3, the DNA is TGTGCCAGCAGTCTACACACTGAAGCTTTCTTT. Translating it yields CASSLHTEAFF. This sequence joins TRBV12-3 or TRBV12-4 and TRBJ1-1; D is undetermined. The CDR3 spans 11 residues. Trimming removed 5 bases at V and 3 bases at J, with 4 bases between.

This chain connects TRBV11-2 to TRBJ1-1, with 9 bases that match TRBD1. The CDR3 covers 17 residues. V gave up 2 bases and J gave up 3 bases; unmatched junction bases: 10. Germline V gene lookup returns CDR1 SGHAT and CDR2 FQNNGV. CDR3 region: CASSLPLGTGKDTEAFF. The CDR3 region has the DNA TGTGCCAGCAGCTTACCGCTGGGGACAGGGAAAGACACTGAAGCTTTCTTT.

About this clone itself: One end of the junction is discordant with germline, which a read error may explain. The J gene is TRBJ2-1, the V gene TRBV6-5; 14 bases align to TRBD2. CDR3 size: 15 residues. CDR1 MNHEY and CDR2 SVGAGI come from the germline V gene. CDR3 loop: CASSYSLGLAGGLVF. In DNA, the CDR3 is TGTGCCAGCAGTTACTCGCTTGGACTAGCGGGAGGTTTGGTCTTC.

The V call is TRBV6-2 or TRBV6-3, the J call TRBJ2-2; perhaps TRBD1 as D (6 bases). Deletions cut 2 bases from V and 7 bases from J, with 14 bases between. CDR3 length: 15 residues. Germline V gene sequence: CDR1 MNHEY, CDR2 SVGEGT. CDR3 sequence: CASSYSRGPIGELFF. CDR3 coding DNA: TGTGCCAGCAGTTACAGCAGGGGACCGATCGGGGAGCTGTTTTTT.

V and J are TRBV7-9 and TRBJ1-2; D is unresolved. With 2 bases removed from V and 7 bases from J, the gap between germline ends came to 17 bases. This CDR3 spans 15 amino acids. Germline CDR1 SEHNR, CDR2 FQNEAQ (reference sequence). DNA of the CDR3: TGTGCCAGCAGCTTAAGTTCAACAGTGCGCTCTGGCTACACCTTC. Encoded protein: CASSLSSTVRSGYTF.

The chain uses TRBV27 and TRBJ1-1; D unclear. V was cut by 2 bases and J by 1 base, with 11 bases left in between. CDR1 and CDR2 from the germline V gene are MNHEY and SMNVEV (reference sequence). The CDR3 contains 15 residues. CDR3 in amino acids: CASSLRGQANTEAFF. CDR3 nucleotide sequence: TGTGCCAGCAGTTTACGAGGGCAGGCGAACACTGAAGCTTTCTTT.

This sequence joins TRBV6-5 and TRBJ2-1, with 11 nucleotides matching TRBD1. This CDR3 contains 15 residues. CDR1 is MNHEY and CDR2 is SVGAGI in the germline V gene. The V and J ends lost 6 bases and 4 bases, in that order; junction bases with no gene match: 5. The CDR3 loop is CASRGGTGGYNEQFF. CDR3 DNA sequence: TGTGCCAGCAGGGGAGGGACAGGGGGGTACAATGAGCAGTTCTTC.

This chain connects TRBV9 to TRBJ1-2; D uncertain. The CDR3 spans 15 residues. Looked up from germline, CDR1 is SGDLS and CDR2 is YYNGEE. Trimming removed 4 bases at V and 7 bases at J, with 20 bases between. DNA of the CDR3: TGTGCCAGCAGCCCCTGGACTCCTTCCTCTAGTGGCTACACCTTC. This gives the protein CASSPWTPSSSGYTF.

The chain carries TRBV25-1 and TRBJ1-5, with 9 bases identical to TRBD1. The J segment lost 2 bases and the V segment lost 6 bases, leaving 8 bases of the junction unmatched. CDR1 is MGHDK, CDR2 SYGVNS, per germline. CDR3 size: 16 residues. CDR3 protein: CASRRQGGSRNQPQHF. CDR3 DNA: TGTGCCAGCAGGAGACAGGGGGGCTCGCGCAATCAGCCCCAGCATTTT.

V is TRBV5-5 and J is TRBJ2-1, with TRBD2 matching 8 bases. V lost 0 bases to trimming and J lost 4 bases; unmatched junction nucleotides: 6. Germline loops: CDR1 SGHKS, CDR2 YYEKEE (reference sequence). This CDR3 has 16 amino acids. The CDR3 DNA sequence: TGTGCCAGCAGCTTGGACCCAGCGGGAGTTTACAATGAGCAGTTCTTC. Protein: CASSLDPAGVYNEQFF.

The chain combines TRBV28 with TRBJ1-1, with D maybe TRBD1 (6 bases). Per the germline V gene, CDR1 is MDHEN and CDR2 is SYDVKM. Trimming shortened V by 0 bases and J by 5 bases, and 10 bases separated the two germline ends. The CDR3 has 14 amino acids. The CDR3 sequence is CASSLWGQGTEAFF. The CDR3 DNA sequence: TGTGCCAGCAGTTTATGGGGGCAGGGGACTGAAGCTTTCTTT.

The rearrangement links TRBV29-1 to TRBJ1-1, with D unresolved. Between the trimmed V and J ends, which lost 0 bases and 0 bases, there was a span of 5 bases. Germline CDR1 is SQVTM and CDR2 is ANQGSEA. The CDR3 runs to 13 residues. The CDR3 loop reads CSVEDTVNTEAFF. CDR3 bases: TGCAGCGTTGAAGATACGGTGAACACTGAAGCTTTCTTT. The variable domain in full, with the rest retrieved from reference TRBV29-1 and TRBJ1-1, is SAVISQKPSRDICQRGTSLTIQCQVDSQVTMMFWYRQQPGQSLTLIATANQGSEATYESGFVIDKFPISRPNLTFSTLTVSNMSPEDSSIYLCSVEDTVNTEAFFGQGTRLTVV.

The rearrangement joins TRBV13 to TRBJ2-2, with 9 positions matching TRBD1. V dropped 4 bases and J dropped 0; count of bases not matched to a gene: 3. This CDR3 spans 16 amino acids. The germline CDR1 and CDR2 sequences are PRHDT and FYEKMQ (reference sequence). Here the CDR3 reads CASSSGTGTNTGELFF. The CDR3 DNA follows: TGTGCCAGCAGCTCTGGGACAGGGACGAACACCGGGGAGCTGTTTTTT.

The chain is built from TRBV2 and TRBJ1-1; 7 bases agree with TRBD1. This CDR3 is 13 amino acids long. Trimming at V came to 6 bases and at J to 6 bases, leaving 7 bases not matched to a gene. Looked up from germline, CDR1 is SNHLY and CDR2 is FYNNEI. The chain's CDR3 is CASSAQGIAEAFF. In DNA, the CDR3 is TGTGCCAGCAGCGCACAGGGGATCGCTGAAGCTTTCTTT.

The chain is built from TRBV11-2 and TRBJ1-6; 10 bases fit TRBD1. Germline CDR1 is SGHAT and CDR2 is FQNNGV. Trimming took 6 bases from V and 6 from J; bases not matched to a gene: 8. There are 16 residues in the CDR3. CDR3 in amino acids: CASRPEGDRGNSPLHF. The CDR3 nucleotides read TGTGCCAGCAGACCCGAAGGGGACAGGGGTAATTCACCCCTCCACTTT.

The chain uses TRBV19 and TRBJ2-5, with TRBD2 identical over 7 bases. Germline V gene lookup returns CDR1 LNHDA and CDR2 SQIVND (reference sequence). This CDR3 comprises 15 residues. V trimming: 4 bases; J trimming: 5 bases; junction bases outside the gene matches: 10. The CDR3 DNA reads as TGTGCCAGTAGTAATTCGGGGGGAGAGTGGGAGACCCAGTACTTC. Amino acid sequence: CASSNSGGEWETQYF. The whole variable domain, filled in from reference TRBV19 and TRBJ2-5, reads DGGITQSPKYLFRKEGQNVTLSCEQNLNHDAMYWYRQDPGQGLRLIYYSQIVNDFQKGDIAEGYSVSREKKESFPLTVTSAQKNPTAFYLCASSNSGGEWETQYFGPGTRLLVL.

This chain uses TRBV10-3 with TRBJ2-1, with 8 positions matching TRBD2. The CDR3 totals 17 residues. V lost 0 bases, J lost 0 bases, and 4 bases stayed unmatched. CDR1 and CDR2 from the germline V gene are ENHRY and SYGVKD. CDR3 sequence: CAISESATSGSYNEQFF. CDR3 sequence (DNA): TGTGCCATCAGTGAGTCGGCAACTAGCGGCTCCTACAATGAGCAGTTCTTC.

The rearrangement links TRBV2 to TRBJ2-1; tentatively, D is TRBD2 (5 bases). Between the trimmed V and J ends, which lost 4 bases and 1 base, there was a span of 14 bases. The CDR3 is 16 amino acids. Germline loops: CDR1 SNHLY, CDR2 FYNNEI. The CDR3 reads CASSGDYTSSYNEQFF. DNA for the CDR3: TGTGCCAGCAGTGGAGACTACACCTCTTCCTACAATGAGCAGTTCTTC. The full variable domain, in which reference TRBV2 and TRBJ2-1 provide the parts outside the CDR3, is EPEVTQTPSHQVTQMGQEVILRCVPISNHLYFYWYRQILGQKVEFLVSFYNNEISEKSEIFDDQFSVERPDGSNFTLKIRSTKLEDSAMYFCASSGDYTSSYNEQFFGPGTRLTVL.

The chain employs TRBV14 and TRBJ1-3; D is unresolved. Trimming stripped 0 bases from V and 0 bases from J, with 6 bases between. The CDR3 contains 15 residues. Per germline, CDR1 SGHDN and CDR2 FVKESK. CDR3 DNA: TGTGCCAGCAGCCAAGATTTATTCTCTGGAAACACCATATATTTT. It specifies CASSQDLFSGNTIYF.

The chain carries TRBV27 and TRBJ2-5, with TRBD1 matching over 8 bases. V lost 4 bases, J lost 4 bases, and 5 bases stayed unmatched. Germline V gene data show CDR1 as MNHEY and CDR2 as SMNVEV (reference sequence). This CDR3 is built from 14 residues. The CDR3, as DNA: TGTGCCAGCAGTTCGAGGACAGGGAGAGAGACCCAGTACTTC. Protein sequence: CASSSRTGRETQYF.

This chain uses TRBV20-1 with TRBJ2-3; D is ambiguous. V lost 5 bases and J 4 bases, leaving 7 bases between the germline ends. There are 11 residues in the CDR3. Per the germline V gene, CDR1 is DFQATT and CDR2 is SNEGSKA (reference sequence). The CDR3 DNA reads as TGCAGTGCTGTATCGGCAGATACGCAGTATTTT. Its protein product is CSAVSADTQYF.

The gene calls are TRBV4-1 and TRBJ1-1; a weak D match, TRBD1 (5 bases). Germline V gene data show CDR1 as MGHRA and CDR2 as YSYEKL. V lost 6 bases, J lost 4 bases, and 9 bases lay in between. The CDR3 runs to 12 residues. The CDR3 reads CASRGQGTEAFF. CDR3 nucleotide sequence: TGCGCCAGCAGGGGGCAGGGCACTGAAGCTTTCTTT.

The V call is TRBV29-1, the J call TRBJ1-1; the D gene is possibly TRBD1 (5 bases). The germline V gene has CDR1 SQVTM and CDR2 ANQGSEA. Trimming cost V 4 bases and J 9 bases, with 27 bases left between them. The CDR3 contains 16 residues. The CDR3 is CSVVGRKEDGGFKAFF. CDR3 in DNA: TGCAGCGTTGTGGGGAGGAAGGAGGACGGGGGATTTAAAGCTTTCTTT. Full variable domain (rest looked up from reference TRBV29-1 and TRBJ1-1): SAVISQKPSRDICQRGTSLTIQCQVDSQVTMMFWYRQQPGQSLTLIATANQGSEATYESGFVIDKFPISRPNLTFSTLTVSNMSPEDSSIYLCSVVGRKEDGGFKAFFGQGTRLTVV.

This chain links TRBV3-1 (or the pseudogene TRBV3-2) with TRBJ1-1; 8 bases agree with TRBD1. The V and J ends lost 6 bases and 4 bases, in that order; junction bases with no gene match: 7. The CDR3 runs 14 residues. Germline V lookup: CDR1 LGHDT, CDR2 YNNKEL (reference sequence). The CDR3 here is CASSTLTGGTEAFF. The CDR3 nucleotides read TGTGCCAGCAGTACACTTACAGGGGGCACTGAAGCTTTCTTT.

The chain carries TRBV27 and TRBJ2-7; tentatively, D is TRBD2 (5 bases). Trimming took off 2 bases at V and 6 bases at J, with 17 bases between the two ends. Germline CDR1 is MNHEY and CDR2 is SMNVEV (reference sequence). This CDR3 is built from 15 residues. In DNA, the CDR3 is TGTGCCAGCAGTTTACGGGGTCCCCTAGGGCTCGAGCAGTACTTC. Its translation: CASSLRGPLGLEQYF.

This CDR3 is CASHRGTWGNTIYF. The DNA of the CDR3 is TGTGCCAGCCATCGGGGTACATGGGGAAACACCATATATTTT. This chain uses TRBV9 with TRBJ1-3; D ambiguous. The germline gives CDR1 SGDLS, CDR2 YYNGEE. The V and J ends lost 7 bases and 4 bases respectively, with 15 bases between them. The CDR3 sequence is 14 residues long.

The chain carries TRBV19 and TRBJ1-6; D perhaps matches TRBD1 (6 bases). CDR1 and CDR2 (germline): LNHDA, SQIVND (reference sequence). The V end was cut by 7 bases, the J end by 8 bases, with 12 bases between. The CDR3 has 13 amino acids. CDR3 nucleotide sequence: TGTGCCAGTAAAGGCCAGGGGCATTCACCCCTCCACTTT. Its protein product is CASKGQGHSPLHF. Full variable domain (remainder filled in from reference TRBV19 and TRBJ1-6): DGGITQSPKYLFRKEGQNVTLSCEQNLNHDAMYWYRQDPGQGLRLIYYSQIVNDFQKGDIAEGYSVSREKKESFPLTVTSAQKNPTAFYLCASKGQGHSPLHFGNGTRLTVT.

The genes are TRBV7-2 and TRBJ1-2; D is unclear. V was cut by 5 bases and J by 2 bases, with 21 bases left in between. The CDR3 extends over 17 amino acids. Germline V gives CDR1 SGHTA, CDR2 FQGNSA. CDR3 in DNA: TGTGCCAGCAGCGCCCGCCCTGAGGGCTCCTTCAACTATGGCTACACCTTC. It translates to CASSARPEGSFNYGYTF. The full variable domain, with the rest looked up from reference TRBV7-2 and TRBJ1-2, is GAGVSQSPSNKVTEKGKDVELRCDPISGHTALYWYRQSLGQGLEFLIYFQGNSAPDKSGLPSDRFSAERTGGSVSTLTIQRTQQEDSAVYLCASSARPEGSFNYGYTFGSGTRLTVV.